Listed below are T cell receptor beta chains from one sample, sequenced in a study of cytomegalovirus exposure and HLA in healthy donors. The protocol was immunoSEQ multiplex PCR, while the TCRdb copy is restricted to in-frame clones and leaves out a portion. Here the sample spans 150,000 to 250,000 clones, 79% being singletons. The specimen sequenced was PBMCs. The receptors were sampled from a girl aged 10 to 17 in good health and CMV-seropositive. CDR3s include the opening cysteine and the closing phenylalanine or tryptophan. The order of the fields is clone size, D gene, J gene, V gene, CDR3 DNA, CDR3 protein. The D gene is left open where the match is weak. Clone size appears in some rows only: once, few, many, or a class for an expanded clone.

abundance: once
d_gene: NA
j_gene: TRBJ2-7
v_gene: TRBV5-1
CDR3nt: TGCGCCAGCAGCCAGGGTCCTCCCGTTTACGAGCAGTACTTC
CDR3aa: CASSQGPPVYEQYF

abundance: NA
d_gene: NA
j_gene: TRBJ2-5
v_gene: TRBV4-3
CDR3nt: TGCGCCAGCAGCCAAGACAGGGTCAGAGAGACCCAGTACTTC
CDR3aa: CASSQDRVRETQYF

abundance: NA
d_gene: NA
j_gene: TRBJ1-4
v_gene: TRBV5-5
CDR3nt: TGTGCCAGCAGCTTGGGGCAGGGTCGGGAAAAACTGTTTTTT
CDR3aa: CASSLGQGREKLFF

abundance: NA
d_gene: TRBD1
j_gene: TRBJ1-6
v_gene: TRBV30
CDR3nt: TGTGCCTGGAGGGGGACAGGGATAGTTTCACCCCTCCACTTT
CDR3aa: CAWRGTGIVSPLHF

abundance: NA
d_gene: NA
j_gene: TRBJ1-2
v_gene: TRBV20-1
CDR3nt: TGCAGTGCCCTGGGGCAGTACACCTTC
CDR3aa: CSALGQYTF

abundance: NA
d_gene: NA
j_gene: TRBJ2-1
v_gene: TRBV7-6
CDR3nt: TGTGCCAGCAGCCAGGACTATAACAATGAGCAGTTCTTC
CDR3aa: CASSQDYNNEQFF

abundance: NA
d_gene: NA
j_gene: TRBJ1-2
v_gene: TRBV7-2
CDR3nt: TGTGCCAGCAGCTCCCCGGACAAAGGATCCTATGGCTACACCTTC
CDR3aa: CASSSPDKGSYGYTF

abundance: NA
d_gene: NA
j_gene: TRBJ1-2
v_gene: TRBV5-8
CDR3nt: TGTGCCAGCAGCTTCCGGCCCCGAGGGTACTATGGCTACACCTTC
CDR3aa: CASSFRPRGYYGYTF

abundance: NA
d_gene: TRBD2
j_gene: TRBJ2-7
v_gene: TRBV9
CDR3nt: TGTGCCAGCAGCCCACGGTTAGCGGGGGATCGCTACGAGCAGTACTTC
CDR3aa: CASSPRLAGDRYEQYF

abundance: NA
d_gene: NA
j_gene: TRBJ2-2
v_gene: TRBV5-1
CDR3nt: TGCGCCAGCAGCCAGGAGAACACCGGGGAGCTGTTTTTT
CDR3aa: CASSQENTGELFF

abundance: NA
d_gene: NA
j_gene: TRBJ2-3
v_gene: TRBV5-4
CDR3nt: TGTGCCAGCAGCTTTGGTAGGGCGGGGTACACAGATACGCAGTATTTT
CDR3aa: CASSFGRAGYTDTQYF

abundance: NA
d_gene: NA
j_gene: TRBJ2-7
v_gene: TRBV27
CDR3nt: TGTGCCAGCAGGTCCCAGGGGGGACGGGTCGAGCAGTACTTC
CDR3aa: CASRSQGGRVEQYF

abundance: NA
d_gene: TRBD1
j_gene: TRBJ2-6
v_gene: TRBV5-5
CDR3nt: TGTGCCAGCAGCTTTGGGACAGGGGGGCCTGGGGCCAACGTCCTGACTTTC
CDR3aa: CASSFGTGGPGANVLTF

abundance: NA
d_gene: NA
j_gene: TRBJ1-4
v_gene: TRBV6-5
CDR3nt: TGTGCCAGCAGTAGCTCGCTTAATGAAAAACTGTTTTTT
CDR3aa: CASSSSLNEKLFF

abundance: NA
d_gene: NA
j_gene: TRBJ2-7
v_gene: TRBV5-5
CDR3nt: TGTGCCAGCAGCCTAACGGACGGACAGTTACCCGAGCAGTACTTC
CDR3aa: CASSLTDGQLPEQYF

abundance: NA
d_gene: TRBD1
j_gene: TRBJ1-1
v_gene: TRBV14
CDR3nt: TGTGCCAGCAGTCCCCTCGACAGGGTGAACACTGAAGCTTTCTTT
CDR3aa: CASSPLDRVNTEAFF

abundance: NA
d_gene: TRBD1
j_gene: TRBJ1-4
v_gene: TRBV19
CDR3nt: TGTGCCAGTAGTGTGCGACAGGGGGTAAAACTGTTTTTT
CDR3aa: CASSVRQGVKLFF

abundance: NA
d_gene: NA
j_gene: TRBJ2-4
v_gene: TRBV4-1
CDR3nt: TGCGCCAGCAGCCAAGATCCCAGCCGGGAGATTCAGTACTTC
CDR3aa: CASSQDPSREIQYF

abundance: NA
d_gene: TRBD1
j_gene: TRBJ2-7
v_gene: TRBV10-2
CDR3nt: TGCGCCAGCAGTAGGGATACACAGGGGATCTACGAGCAGTACTTC
CDR3aa: CASSRDTQGIYEQYF

abundance: NA
d_gene: NA
j_gene: TRBJ1-1
v_gene: TRBV27
CDR3nt: TGTGCCAGCAGTTTATCGGGTCAGGGAGGAGCTTTCTTT
CDR3aa: CASSLSGQGGAFF

abundance: NA
d_gene: NA
j_gene: TRBJ2-1
v_gene: TRBV9
CDR3nt: TGTGCCAGCACGGGGGGCCCTTACAATGAGCAGTTCTTC
CDR3aa: CASTGGPYNEQFF

abundance: NA
d_gene: TRBD2
j_gene: TRBJ2-1
v_gene: TRBV4-1
CDR3nt: TGCGCCAGCAGCCAAGGGACTAGCGGGGGGGCCCGCAATGAGCAGTTCTTC
CDR3aa: CASSQGTSGGARNEQFF

abundance: NA
d_gene: TRBD1
j_gene: TRBJ1-6
v_gene: TRBV5-4
CDR3nt: TGTGCCAGCAGCTTGGCCCGGACAGGGGGGAATTCACCCCTCCACTTT
CDR3aa: CASSLARTGGNSPLHF

abundance: NA
d_gene: NA
j_gene: TRBJ1-2
v_gene: TRBV6-5
CDR3nt: TGTGCCAGCAGAGGCAGGGATTACTATGGCTACACCTTC
CDR3aa: CASRGRDYYGYTF

abundance: once
d_gene: TRBD1
j_gene: TRBJ1-6
v_gene: TRBV5-6
CDR3nt: TGTGCCAGCAGCTGGGACAGGGGTACTAATTCACCCCTCCACTTT
CDR3aa: CASSWDRGTNSPLHF

abundance: few
d_gene: NA
j_gene: TRBJ1-5
v_gene: TRBV6-5
CDR3nt: TGTGCCAGCAGGTCAGGTCTCAATCAGCCCCAGCATTTT
CDR3aa: CASRSGLNQPQHF